This TCR beta chain was captured by sequencing in a study of identical twins. Study results and caveats: Insertion counts were lower in abundant cord blood beta clonotypes, a trend that memory repertoires did not show.

Per the germline V gene, CDR1 is ENHRY and CDR2 is SYGVKD. V dropped 8 bases and J dropped 1 base, with 14 bases sitting between them. CDR3 size: 14 residues. This clonotype came up many times. What it binds is unknown. The authors used template switching to add a universal primer site and gave cDNA unique molecular identifiers. TCRdb recomputed calls from the 5' RACE reads with MiXCR, one row per CDR3 protein. The data show a few hundred thousand distinct CDR3 sequences, approximately 10% seen once. The sample also formed part of further work on yellow fever vaccine responses in identical twins.

The gene calls are TRBV10-3 and TRBJ2-5; no firm D call. The clonotype originates from a woman aged 18-35 years in good health. Sequenced material: PBMCs. DNA for the CDR3: TGTGCCATCTCGGCCGTTGGGCGCCAAGAGACCCAGTACTTC. Protein: CAISAVGRQETQYF.